This record concerns one T cell receptor beta chain sequence. This clone was counted only a few times. This receptor's antigen is unknown. Within one base of it there is no much larger clone, and no base qualities were kept. The immunoSEQ Assay, a bias-controlled multiplex PCR, was used to amplify TCRbeta CDR3 regions from genomic DNA. The original pipeline was this. Nucleated cell counts per sample were estimated from amplification of reference gene primers within the assay. Sequence reads were collapsed and filtered to measure the absolute abundance of every unique TCRbeta CDR3 rearrangement. Productive Simpson clonality was computed per sample as the square root of Simpson's diversity index over productive rearrangements. Entries here come from immuneACCESS through TCRdb and include only in-frame sequences with V and J called. Some clones fail to appear in such tables; in the studies checked, an unresolved V gene covers under half of the shortfall, and the cause of the remainder is unknown. V and J calls and clone size are copied from that table; D and trimming were computed from the DNA. The sample contains 200,000 to 300,000 clones, 75% to 85% of them found a single time. 2% to 2.5% of the sample belongs to the ten largest clones.

A second Seattle source provided samples from volunteer blood donors who had recovered from COVID-19. Whole blood was collected in K2EDTA tubes by collaborating institutions according to the institutions' own protocols. For TCRbeta analysis, collaborators shipped samples in one of three forms: frozen whole blood, isolated PBMCs, or DNA extracted from either of those sample types. This sample stems from a study of blood T cell repertoires in COVID-19 (dated by TCRdb to between 2020 and 2021). At the level of the whole study: Samples covering the acute and convalescent phases of COVID-19 were provided by collaborators in the United States, Italy and Spain. The prospective study material was composed of cDNA or gDNA derived from T cells, B-cell-depleted T cells, or PBMCs. Deeply sampled blood TCRbeta repertoires from subjects exposed to, actively infected with, or recovered from COVID-19 were included in the dataset. A freely available public database, intended as a resource for researchers studying the immune response to SARS-CoV-2, is where the repertoires were released. Samples were obtained from the ongoing ImmuneRACE study (first 160 participants) and from over 1,000 subjects provided by 6 global collaborators. A de-identified subject ID, COVID-19 status, age in years and sex were almost always included in the sample metadata. Where available, HLA class I and class II types were obtained from metadata supplied by the sample provider rather than from assay-based typing. Broad study findings and their caveats: The amount of clinical and demographic metadata varied by source and participant and was provided uncurated.

The sample comprised peripheral blood. The TCR comes from a man in his forties who had recovered from COVID-19.

CDR3 reads: CASSQDWTSGGADTQYF. The nucleotides read TGCGCCAGCAGCCAAGACTGGACTAGCGGGGGTGCGGATACGCAGTATTTT. The receptor chain draws on TRBV4-3 and TRBJ2-3, and 13 junction bases match TRBD2. CDR1 and CDR2 were assigned from the germline V gene as LGHNA and YSLEER. V lost 0 bases and J lost 6 bases, and the count of bases not matched to a germline gene is 6. Counted from cysteine to phenylalanine, this CDR3 has 17 amino acids. Of all the DNA, just the CDR3 is kept, 51 bases in frame from base 1.